These T cell receptor beta chains were read from a single sample in a study of long-term antiretroviral therapy in people with HIV. Assay used: immunoSEQ multiplex PCR; TCRdb lists only in-frame clones, some missing. The data hold 20,000 to 25,000 clones, with roughly 82% observed a single time. The sample was unsorted PBMCs, taken 0.1 years before starting antiretroviral therapy. The source of these receptors is a young man with HIV. Each CDR3 is given with its conserved first and last residue. Each record gives: V gene, D gene, J gene, clone size, CDR3 DNA, CDR3 protein. D genes are given only for firm matches. Some rows have no size entry. The others give once, few or many, or a class for an expanded clone.

>TRBV6-5|-|TRBJ1-1|-
TGTGCCAGCAGTTACGTGGAGGGACGGATCACTGAAGCTTTCTTT
CASSYVEGRITEAFF
>TRBV4-2|TRBD2|TRBJ2-7|few
TGTGCCAGCAACCTTAAACTAGCGAGCTCCTCCTACGAGCAGTACTTC
CASNLKLASSSYEQYF
>TRBV7-9|TRBD2|TRBJ2-7|few
TGTGCCAGCAGCCCGACTAGCGCCTACGAGCAGTACTTC
CASSPTSAYEQYF
>TRBV13|-|TRBJ2-5|-
TGTGCCAGCAGCTTACGGTCTCAAGAGACCCAGTACTTC
CASSLRSQETQYF
>TRBV4-1|TRBD1|TRBJ1-1|-
TGCGCCAGCAGCCAAGGGGGACAGTTGAACACTGAAGCTTTCTTT
CASSQGGQLNTEAFF
>TRBV18|-|TRBJ2-7|-
TGTGCCAGCTCACCAACAGCCTACGAGCAGTACTTC
CASSPTAYEQYF
>TRBV4-2|-|TRBJ1-3|-
TGTGCCAGCAGCCAAGATACCGGGACTGGAAACACCATATATTTT
CASSQDTGTGNTIYF
>TRBV27|-|TRBJ2-7|-
TGTGCCAGCAGGACGGTGAACGAGCAGTACTTC
CASRTVNEQYF
>TRBV30|TRBD1|TRBJ1-2|-
TGTGCCTGGAGACCCGGGACAGGGGCCTATGGCTACACCTTC
CAWRPGTGAYGYTF
>TRBV28|-|TRBJ2-6|-
TGTGCCAGCACCCCGACAGGCTCGCACACTGGGGCCAACGTCCTGACTTTC
CASTPTGSHTGANVLTF
>TRBV28|-|TRBJ2-2|once
TGTGCCAGCAGTTTTCGGTTCCTCGGGGAGCTGTTTTTT
CASSFRFLGELFF
>TRBV27|-|TRBJ1-6|-
TGTGCCAGCAGTTTGGGCGGGGAAGGTTCACCCCTCCACTTT
CASSLGGEGSPLHF
>TRBV5-6|TRBD1|TRBJ2-1|once
TGTGCCAGCGGACCCAGACAGGGCAATGAGCAGTTCTTC
CASGPRQGNEQFF
>TRBV10-3|-|TRBJ1-2|-
TGTGCCATCAGTGCCGGGGTGAGCTTGGGAGCTAACTATGGCTACACCTTC
CAISAGVSLGANYGYTF
>TRBV6-5|-|TRBJ2-6|-
TGTGCCAGCGGGTACTCTGGGGCCAACGTCCTGACTTTC
CASGYSGANVLTF
>TRBV19|-|TRBJ1-5|-
TGTGCCAGTAGTATAATAGGGAGCAATCAGCCCCAGCATTTT
CASSIIGSNQPQHF
>TRBV9|-|TRBJ1-1|few
TGTGCCAGCAGCGTAGCTACCTACCCCCAGAACACTGAAGCTTTCTTT
CASSVATYPQNTEAFF
>TRBV6-5|-|TRBJ1-6|-
TGTGCCAGCAGTTACTCTGGCGAAAATTCACCCCTCCACTTT
CASSYSGENSPLHF
>TRBV27|TRBD1|TRBJ1-5|once
TGTGCCACCTCAACTGGACAGGGAGCTCAGCCCCAGCATTTT
CATSTGQGAQPQHF
>TRBV27|TRBD1|TRBJ1-2|-
TGTGCCAGCAGTTGGGACAGGGGTACAGGTGGCTACACCTTC
CASSWDRGTGGYTF
>TRBV11-2|-|TRBJ2-2|-
TGTGCCAGCAGCTGGACGGCTTCTAACACCGGGGAGCTGTTTTTT
CASSWTASNTGELFF
>TRBV18|-|TRBJ1-2|-
TGTGCCAGCTCTAGGGGAGAGAACTATGGCTACACCTTC
CASSRGENYGYTF
>TRBV2|-|TRBJ2-1|-
TGTGCCAGCAGACCGGGGGCAATCAATGAGCAGTTCTTC
CASRPGAINEQFF
>TRBV5-1|TRBD1|TRBJ2-5|-
TGCGCCAGCAGCCCGACAGGGGATCGGGTGGAGACCCAGTACTTC
CASSPTGDRVETQYF
>TRBV7-2|TRBD2|TRBJ2-7|-
TGTGCCAGCAGCTTATTCCTAGCGGGAGCTAGGGAGCAGTACTTC
CASSLFLAGAREQYF
>TRBV6-5|-|TRBJ2-3|-
TGTGCCAGCAGAGGGAGAGGAGACACAGATACGCAGTATTTT
CASRGRGDTDTQYF
>TRBV7-9|TRBD1|TRBJ1-6|-
TGTGCCAGCAGCTTAAAGGGGGCACAGTCACCCCTCCACTTT
CASSLKGAQSPLHF
>TRBV12-2|-|TRBJ1-5|once
TGTGCAAGTCGCCCTCGGAGGGACCGCTTTTTGTGTGGCAATCAGCCCCAGCATTTT
CASRPRRDRFLCGNQPQHF
>TRBV25-1|-|TRBJ2-7|-
TGTGCCAGCACCGGGATCTCAACCTACGAGCAGTACTTC
CASTGISTYEQYF
>TRBV27|TRBD2|TRBJ2-1|-
TGTGCCAGCAGCCCCGGGGGAGGGAATGAGCAGTTCTTC
CASSPGGGNEQFF
>TRBV10-2|TRBD1|TRBJ1-2|few
TGCGCCAGCAGTGATATAGGACAGGGTCACCGGGGCTACACCTTC
CASSDIGQGHRGYTF
>TRBV6-5|TRBD2|TRBJ2-5|-
TGTGCCAGCAGCCTAAGCGGGGGTGAAGGAGAGACCCAGTACTTC
CASSLSGGEGETQYF
>TRBV19|-|TRBJ1-3|once
TGTGCCAGTAACCCCGGGCGCTCTGGAAACACCATATATTTT
CASNPGRSGNTIYF
>TRBV5-6|TRBD1|TRBJ2-7|-
TGTGCCAGCAACCCCGGACAGGGTATCTACGAGCAGTACTTC
CASNPGQGIYEQYF
>TRBV13|TRBD2|TRBJ2-2|-
TGTGCCTGCGGGAGCTATGGCACCGGGGAGCTGTTTTTT
CACGSYGTGELFF
>TRBV12-5|-|TRBJ1-2|-
TGTGCTAGTGGTTTTATGGGGTATGGCTACACCTTC
CASGFMGYGYTF
>TRBV12-5|-|TRBJ2-2|once
TGTGCTAGTGGTTCTGCAGTCCCCGGGGAGCTGTTTTTT
CASGSAVPGELFF
>TRBV6-5|-|TRBJ2-1|-
TGTGCCAGCAGTTACTCGTCGGAATACAATGAGCAGTTCTTC
CASSYSSEYNEQFF
>TRBV4-1|-|TRBJ2-1|-
TGCGCCAGCAGCCAAGATGCCAGCTACAATGAGCAGTTCTTC
CASSQDASYNEQFF
>TRBV28|-|TRBJ2-5|-
TGTGCCAGCAGCTCGGACGAGGGATTAGAGACCCAGTACTTC
CASSSDEGLETQYF
>TRBV5-5|-|TRBJ1-1|-
TGTGCCAGCAGCTTAGAATATTTCGGCAGGGCGAACACTGAAGCTTTCTTT
CASSLEYFGRANTEAFF